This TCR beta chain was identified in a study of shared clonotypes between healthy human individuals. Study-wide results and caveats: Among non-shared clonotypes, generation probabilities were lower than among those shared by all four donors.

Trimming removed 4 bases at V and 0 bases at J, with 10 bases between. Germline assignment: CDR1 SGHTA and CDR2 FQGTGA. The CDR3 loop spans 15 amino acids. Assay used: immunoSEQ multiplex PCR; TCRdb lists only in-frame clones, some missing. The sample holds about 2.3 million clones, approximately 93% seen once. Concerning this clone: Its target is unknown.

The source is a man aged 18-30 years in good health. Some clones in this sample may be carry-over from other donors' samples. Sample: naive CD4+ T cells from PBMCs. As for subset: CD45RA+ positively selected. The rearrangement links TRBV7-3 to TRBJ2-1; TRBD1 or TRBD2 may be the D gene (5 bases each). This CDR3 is CASSSTGTSYNEQFF. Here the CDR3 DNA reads TGTGCCAGCAGCTCGACCGGGACCTCCTACAATGAGCAGTTCTTC.